The sequence of this T cell receptor beta chain was determined in a study of T cell repertoires in cytomegalovirus infection. As for the study in general: TCR beta signatures that were public indicated CMV infection and matching HLA type. General study results and limits: Totalled public TCR beta family frequency picked out people who carried CMV plus the relevant HLA.

TCRdb passed the reads through MiXCR, listing each CDR3 protein once. The sample contains about half a million distinct CDR3 sequences, about 33% of which appear only once. This clonotype appeared a few times. The antigen remains unidentified. The germline gives CDR1 SGHTA, CDR2 FQGNSA. This CDR3 region has 14 residues. Germline trimming cut 5 bases from V and 1 base from J; bases unmatched to any gene: 5. This clonotype was obtained from a human donor in good health (CMV status not recorded). Some clones in this sample may be carry-over from other donors' samples. This chain links TRBV7-2 with TRBJ2-7; 7 nucleotides align to TRBD2. The sample was cultured PBMCs, taken from culture after CMV antigen stimulation. The chain's CDR3 is CASSAERGSYEQYF. CDR3 coding DNA: TGTGCCAGCAGCGCCGAGCGGGGATCCTACGAGCAGTACTTC.